The next 14 T cell receptor beta chains were all read from a single sample in a study of T cells after posttransplantation cyclophosphamide. A marrow graft followed busulfan-fludarabine conditioning, with cyclophosphamide on days +3 and +4. Using immunoSEQ multiplex PCR, the repertoire was profiled, and TCRdb retains in-frame clones only, with some absent. The data contain tens of thousands of clones, about 77% of them singletons. The sample here was CD4+ T cells sorted from blood, taken around 2,000 days after a stem cell transplant with posttransplant cyclophosphamide. These receptors came from a female patient in her forties who received an allogeneic stem cell transplant from a related donor, was CMV-positive, and had no GVHD. Some T cells may have come from the graft donor.

V gene TRBV11-2 combines with J gene TRBJ1-2; 11 bases map to TRBD1. CDR1 is SGHAT and CDR2 is FQNNGV in the germline V gene. The CDR3 is 15 residues long. The V gene end was trimmed by 5 bases and the J gene end by 8 bases; junction bases not matched to a gene: 10. The CDR3 is CASSPYAGTGGGYTF. CDR3 coding DNA: TGTGCCAGCAGCCCCTACGCTGGGACAGGGGGAGGCTACACCTTC.

The gene calls are TRBV13 and TRBJ1-6, with 9 bases lining up with TRBD1. V trimming: 5 bases; J trimming: 6 bases; junction bases outside the gene matches: 11. The CDR3 is 17 residues long. Germline loops: CDR1 PRHDT, CDR2 FYEKMQ (reference sequence). The CDR3 region has the DNA TGTGCCAGCAGCCTCCAAACGGGACAGGGATCTAATTCACCCCTCCACTTT. Amino acids: CASSLQTGQGSNSPLHF. Combining the CDR3 with reference TRBV13 and TRBJ1-6 gives the whole variable domain AAGVIQSPRHLIKEKRETATLKCYPIPRHDTVYWYQQGPGQDPQFLISFYEKMQSDKGSIPDRFSAQQFSDYHSELNMSSLELGDSALYFCASSLQTGQGSNSPLHFGNGTRLTVT.

The rearrangement joins TRBV7-9 to TRBJ1-3; 7 bases fit TRBD1. V shed 2 bases, J shed 0 bases, and the junction held 7 bases outside the gene matches. CDR3 size: 17 residues. Germline V lookup: CDR1 SEHNR, CDR2 FQNEAQ (reference sequence). DNA for the CDR3: TGTGCCAGCAGCTTATACTTGGCAGGGGGCTCTGGAAACACCATATATTTT. Its protein product is CASSLYLAGGSGNTIYF.

V and J are TRBV6-5 and TRBJ1-6; D unresolved. The CDR3 consists of 13 residues. V lost 4 bases and J lost 6, with 7 bases in between. Germline V gene sequence: CDR1 MNHEY, CDR2 SVGAGI. CDR3 region: CASSLNFNSPLHF. CDR3 sequence (DNA): TGTGCCAGCAGTTTAAACTTTAATTCACCCCTCCACTTT.

The table lists this clone with a count of one. The rearrangement links TRBV29-1 to TRBJ2-7; 11 bases map to TRBD1. This CDR3 has 12 amino acids. Germline V lookup: CDR1 SQVTM, CDR2 ANQGSEA. Germline trimming cut 6 bases from V and 2 bases from J; bases unmatched to any gene: 0. This CDR3 reads CSVGQGAYEQYF. For the CDR3, the DNA is TGCAGCGTGGGACAGGGGGCCTACGAGCAGTACTTC.

The V and J genes are TRBV6-5 and TRBJ1-2; 8 bases align to TRBD1. This CDR3 is 15 amino acids long. The germline gives CDR1 MNHEY, CDR2 SVGAGI. Trimming cost V 2 bases and J 4 bases; bases outside gene matches: 6. For the CDR3, the DNA is TGTGCCAGCAGTTACGTTGGGCAGGGGGCCTATGGCTACACCTTC. Its translation is CASSYVGQGAYGYTF.

This clone has just a few counts. The chain employs TRBV6-1 and TRBJ1-1; D is undetermined. This CDR3 has 15 residues. The germline V and J ends were trimmed by 2 bases and 3 bases, with 13 bases remaining between them. Looked up from germline, CDR1 is MNHNS and CDR2 is SASEGT. CDR3 sequence reads: CASSERPTPDTEAFF. Here the CDR3 DNA reads TGTGCCAGCAGTGAACGCCCTACCCCGGACACTGAAGCTTTCTTT.

The rearrangement joins TRBV28 to TRBJ1-2; 11 bases are a match to TRBD1. The ends lost 8 bases at V and 8 bases at J; junction bases unmatched: 7. The CDR3 has 13 amino acids. Germline loops: CDR1 MDHEN, CDR2 SYDVKM. The CDR3 sequence: CASRTGGDGGYTF. CDR3 sequence (DNA): TGTGCCAGCCGGACAGGGGGCGATGGGGGCTACACCTTC.

The genes are TRBV6-5 and TRBJ2-5; no clear D. V was cut by 0 bases and J by 5 bases, with 16 bases left in between. The CDR3 is 16 amino acids. Germline CDR1 is MNHEY and CDR2 is SVGAGI. CDR3 region: CASSYSSVRSGETQYF. CDR3 DNA sequence: TGTGCCAGCAGTTACTCGTCAGTGCGGTCCGGGGAGACCCAGTACTTC.

J is TRBJ2-6 and V is TRBV9; D possibly corresponds to TRBD2 (5 bases). Trimming left V 3 bases short and J 0 bases short, with 13 bases between. Germline CDR1 reads SGDLS; CDR2 reads YYNGEE. This CDR3 contains 17 residues. CDR3 sequence: CASSAHIAGSGANVLTF. As DNA, the CDR3 is TGTGCCAGCAGCGCACACATCGCGGGCTCTGGGGCCAACGTCCTGACTTTC.

By share, this clone ranks as medium-sized. The chain carries TRBV5-4 and TRBJ2-7; TRBD2 agrees at 13 bases. The V gene end was trimmed by 2 bases and the J gene end by 1 base; junction bases not matched to a gene: 6. The germline gives CDR1 SGHNT, CDR2 YYREEE (reference sequence). CDR3 length: 17 amino acids. DNA for the CDR3: TGTGCCAGCAGCTTCCCCGGGACTAGCGGGGCTTCCTACGAGCAGTACTTC. As protein: CASSFPGTSGASYEQYF.

This chain uses TRBV5-1 with TRBJ1-4; TRBD1 aligns across 8 bases. In germline, CDR1 is SGHRS, CDR2 YFSETQ. With V trimmed by 3 bases and J by 10 bases, 14 bases remained unmatched. This CDR3 comprises 16 residues. The CDR3 loop is CASSSTSGTGEGKLFF. The DNA of the CDR3 is TGCGCCAGCAGCTCGACCTCCGGGACAGGTGAAGGAAAACTGTTTTTT.

This clone was observed once. The chain links TRBV7-2 to TRBJ1-2; 8 bases are a match to TRBD1. This CDR3 is 14 amino acids long. Germline CDR1 reads SGHTA; CDR2 reads FQGNSA. The J segment lost 3 bases and the V segment lost 5 bases, leaving 5 bases of the junction unmatched. The CDR3, as DNA: TGTGCCAGCAGCGTAGTACAGGGGGACTATGGCTACACCTTC. Amino acid sequence: CASSVVQGDYGYTF.

This clone was recorded a few times. The J gene is TRBJ1-5, the V gene TRBV7-9; TRBD1 is a possible D gene (6 bases). Germline V gene lookup returns CDR1 SEHNR and CDR2 FQNEAQ (reference sequence). V was pared by 4 bases and J by 0 bases, with 10 bases between. The CDR3 loop spans 15 amino acids. The DNA for the CDR3 is TGTGCCAGCAGCTGGGGACACAATAGCAATCAGCCCCAGCATTTT. This encodes CASSWGHNSNQPQHF.